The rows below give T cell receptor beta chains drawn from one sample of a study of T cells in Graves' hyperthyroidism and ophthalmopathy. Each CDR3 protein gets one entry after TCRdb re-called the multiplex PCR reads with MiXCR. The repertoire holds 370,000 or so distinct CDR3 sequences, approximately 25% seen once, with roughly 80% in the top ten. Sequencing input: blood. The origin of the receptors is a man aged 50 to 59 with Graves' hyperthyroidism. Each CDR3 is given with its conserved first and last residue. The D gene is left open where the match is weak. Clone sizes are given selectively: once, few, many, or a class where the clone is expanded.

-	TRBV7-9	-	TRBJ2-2	CASNNYPSGAGELFF	TGTGCCAGCAACAATTACCCCTCGGGAGCCGGGGAGCTGTTTTTT
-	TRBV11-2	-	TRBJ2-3	CASSVDPKGTQYF	TGTGCCAGCAGCGTAGACCCAAAGGGAACGCAGTATTTT
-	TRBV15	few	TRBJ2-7	CATSRDSLSYEQYF	TGTGCCACCAGCAGGGACAGCCTTTCCTACGAGCAGTACTTC
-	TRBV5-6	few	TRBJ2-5	CASSSWVQETQYF	TGTGCCAGCAGCTCTTGGGTCCAAGAGACCCAGTACTTC
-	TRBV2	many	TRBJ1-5	CASSPPRRVGSNSNQPQHF	TGTGCCAGCAGTCCCCCCCGCAGGGTTGGGTCCAATAGCAATCAGCCCCAGCATTTT
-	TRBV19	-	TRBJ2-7	CASSSSGTPYEQYF	TGTGCCAGTAGTTCCTCCGGGACTCCCTACGAGCAGTACTTC
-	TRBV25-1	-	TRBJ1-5	CASRGRNQPQHF	TGTGCCAGCAGAGGAAGAAATCAGCCCCAGCATTTT
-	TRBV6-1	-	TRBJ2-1	CASSTQEGHNEQFF	TGTGCCAGCAGTACACAGGAGGGGCACAATGAGCAGTTCTTC
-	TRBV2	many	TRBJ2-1	CASSEIAELNEQFF	TGTGCCAGCAGTGAAATTGCGGAATTAAATGAGCAGTTCTTC
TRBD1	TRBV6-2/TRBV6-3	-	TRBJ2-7	CASSYQTGGPYEQYF	TGTGCCAGCAGTTACCAGACAGGGGGGCCCTACGAGCAGTACTTC
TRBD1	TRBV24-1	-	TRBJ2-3	CATAGQGWTDTQYF	TGTGCCACCGCGGGACAGGGTTGGACAGATACGCAGTATTTT
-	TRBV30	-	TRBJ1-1	CAWSVVWDTEASF	TGTGCCTGGAGTGTCGTATGGGACACTGAAGCTTCCTTT
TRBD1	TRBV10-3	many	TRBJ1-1	CAISAGTEAEAFF	TGTGCCATCAGTGCTGGGACAGAAGCTGAAGCTTTCTTT
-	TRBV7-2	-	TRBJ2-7	CASSLIGYNEQYF	TGTGCCAGCAGCTTAATAGGTTACAATGAGCAGTACTTC
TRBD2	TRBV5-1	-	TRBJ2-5	CASSIRLALEETQYF	TGCGCCAGCAGCATCAGACTAGCGCTTGAAGAGACCCAGTACTTC
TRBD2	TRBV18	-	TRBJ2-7	CASRSGRAPYEQYF	TGTGCCAGCCGTAGCGGGAGGGCCCCCTACGAGCAGTACTTC
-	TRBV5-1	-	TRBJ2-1	CASSLGNTYNEQFF	TGCGCCAGCAGCTTGGGAAATACCTACAATGAGCAGTTCTTC
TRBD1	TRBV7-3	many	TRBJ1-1	CASSPQGARYTEAFF	TGTGCCAGCAGCCCACAGGGGGCGAGGTACACTGAAGCTTTCTTT
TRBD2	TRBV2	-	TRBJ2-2	CASRVAGVGTGELFF	TGTGCCAGCAGAGTTGCGGGAGTGGGCACCGGGGAGCTGTTTTTT
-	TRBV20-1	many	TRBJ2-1	CSARAYNEQFF	TGCAGTGCTAGGGCCTACAATGAGCAGTTCTTC
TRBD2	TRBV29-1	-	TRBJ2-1	CSVDRGTSGRGGSSYNEQFF	TGCAGCGTTGATAGGGGGACTAGCGGGAGGGGGGGGAGCTCCTACAATGAGCAGTTCTTC
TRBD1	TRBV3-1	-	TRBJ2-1	CASSQEALPGQAPLF	TGTGCCAGCAGCCAGGAAGCGCTTCCGGGACAGGCGCCTCTCTTC
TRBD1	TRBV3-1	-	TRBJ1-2	CASSQDWGQGNYGYTF	TGTGCCAGCAGCCAAGATTGGGGACAGGGCAACTATGGCTACACCTTC
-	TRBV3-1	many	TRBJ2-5	CASSQDRGAGETQYF	TGTGCCAGCAGCCAAGATCGGGGGGCGGGAGAGACCCAGTACTTC
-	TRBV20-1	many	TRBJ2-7	CSARDRGQIEQYF	TGCAGTGCGAGAGATAGGGGTCAGATAGAGCAGTACTTC
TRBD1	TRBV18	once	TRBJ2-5	CASSPRGQQETQYF	TGTGCCAGCTCACCACGGGGACAGCAAGAGACCCAGTACTTC
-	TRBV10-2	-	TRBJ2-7	CASSLHVRNEQYF	TGCGCCAGCAGTCTTCACGTACGCAATGAGCAGTACTTC